The 21 T cell receptor beta chains below were found in one sample sequenced in a study of blood T cell repertoires in COVID-19. Libraries were prepared by immunoSEQ multiplex PCR; TCRdb keeps only in-frame clonotypes and omits some of them. The sample carries about 290,000 clones, around 85% recorded once. The sample taken for sequencing was peripheral blood. The receptors shown here come from a woman in her forties or fifties with active or convalescent COVID-19.

V is TRBV5-4 and J is TRBJ2-7; TRBD1 matches 8 bases. The V gene's germline CDR1 is SGHNT and CDR2 YYREEE (reference sequence). The CDR3 has 15 residues. The ends lost 4 bases at V and 3 bases at J; junction bases unmatched: 9. CDR3 protein: CASSAGQGKFYEQYF. For the CDR3, the DNA is TGTGCCAGCAGCGCCGGACAGGGTAAATTCTACGAGCAGTACTTC. Drawing the rest from reference TRBV5-4 and TRBJ2-7, the complete variable domain is ETGVTQSPTHLIKTRGQQVTLRCSSQSGHNTVSWYQQALGQGPQFIFQYYREEENGRGNFPPRFSGLQFPNYSSELNVNALELDDSALYLCASSAGQGKFYEQYFGPGTRLTVT.

This clone was observed a handful of times. V gene TRBV18 combines with J gene TRBJ2-3, with D perhaps matching TRBD1 (6 bases). Germline CDR1 reads KGHSH; CDR2 reads LQKENI. With 3 bases removed from V and 3 bases from J, the gap between germline ends came to 13 bases. The CDR3 has 15 amino acids. CDR3 in amino acids: CASSPAGAETDTQYF. The DNA for the CDR3 is TGTGCCAGCTCACCTGCAGGGGCCGAGACAGATACGCAGTATTTT. Full variable domain (outside the CDR3, taken from reference TRBV18 and TRBJ2-3): NAGVMQNPRHLVRRRGQEARLRCSPMKGHSHVYWYRQLPEEGLKFMVYLQKENIIDESGMPKERFSAEFPKEGPSILRIQQVVRGDSAAYFCASSPAGAETDTQYFGPGTRLTVL.

This chain links TRBV27 with TRBJ2-7; D may be TRBD1 (5 bases). CDR3 length: 15 residues. Germline V lookup: CDR1 MNHEY, CDR2 SMNVEV (reference sequence). V lost 3 bases and J 3 bases, leaving 15 bases between the germline ends. CDR3 sequence: CASSLGPGLYYEQYF. The CDR3 nucleotides are TGTGCCAGCAGTTTGGGGCCGGGTCTTTACTACGAGCAGTACTTC.

For this clone: The same CDR3 is also encoded by other DNA sequences in this sample. V usage is TRBV28 and J usage is TRBJ1-1; no clear D gene. The V gene lost 1 base and the J gene lost 2 bases, with 5 bases spanning the gap. Germline V gene lookup returns CDR1 MDHEN and CDR2 SYDVKM. The CDR3 is made up of 13 amino acids. CDR3 in DNA: TGTGCCAGCAGTTTATTGTTAAACACTGAAGCTTTCTTT. Translating it yields CASSLLLNTEAFF.

The chain couples TRBV7-2 to TRBJ2-1; 7 positions match TRBD2. This CDR3 has 18 amino acids. V shed 1 base and J 4 bases; nucleotides not matched to a gene: 13. Germline CDR1 is SGHTA and CDR2 is FQGNSA. The CDR3 loop is CASSLVLSRGSSYNEQFF. In nucleotides, the CDR3 is TGTGCCAGCAGCTTAGTTTTGTCGCGCGGGAGCAGTTACAATGAGCAGTTCTTC. The full variable domain, completed using reference TRBV7-2 and TRBJ2-1, is GAGVSQSPSNKVTEKGKDVELRCDPISGHTALYWYRQSLGQGLEFLIYFQGNSAPDKSGLPSDRFSAERTGGSVSTLTIQRTQQEDSAVYLCASSLVLSRGSSYNEQFFGPGTRLTVL.

The chain uses TRBV5-1 and TRBJ2-7, with 12 bases that match TRBD1. Germline V gene sequence: CDR1 SGHRS, CDR2 YFSETQ. CDR3 length: 14 amino acids. V dropped 6 bases and J dropped 12; count of bases not matched to a gene: 13. DNA of the CDR3: TGCGCCAGCACCTCCGGGACAGGGGGCGAAAAATGGTACTTC. Its protein product is CASTSGTGGEKWYF.

The chain uses TRBV5-1 and TRBJ1-2; 9 nucleotides align to TRBD1. CDR1 is SGHRS, CDR2 YFSETQ, per germline. The CDR3 runs to 15 residues. V shed 5 bases and J 6 bases; nucleotides not matched to a gene: 11. CDR3 bases: TGCGCCAGCAGTACTCTTCCGGGACAGGGAAATGGCTACACCTTC. Protein: CASSTLPGQGNGYTF.

The chain carries TRBV11-2 and TRBJ2-5; TRBD1 aligns across 7 bases. The V gene end was trimmed by 5 bases and the J gene end by 5 bases; junction bases not matched to a gene: 8. The CDR3 is 14 amino acids. CDR1 and CDR2 from the germline V gene are SGHAT and FQNNGV. The CDR3 here is CASSETGNRETQYF. Here the CDR3 DNA reads TGTGCCAGCAGCGAGACAGGGAATCGGGAGACCCAGTACTTC.

This chain links TRBV11-2 with TRBJ2-1; a weak D match, TRBD1 (5 bases). CDR1 and CDR2 from the germline V gene are SGHAT and FQNNGV. CDR3 size: 17 residues. V was cut by 1 base and J by 9 bases, with 22 bases left in between. The CDR3 sequence is CASSLGPGVGSRAEQFF. CDR3 coding DNA: TGTGCCAGCAGCTTAGGGCCTGGAGTAGGCTCCAGGGCTGAGCAGTTCTTC. The complete variable domain, with remaining parts taken from reference TRBV11-2 and TRBJ2-1, reads EAGVAQSPRYKIIEKRQSVAFWCNPISGHATLYWYQQILGQGPKLLIQFQNNGVVDDSQLPKDRFSAERLKGVDSTLKIQPAKLEDSAVYLCASSLGPGVGSRAEQFFGPGTRLTVL.

CDR3 coding DNA: TGTGCCAGCAGTTACTCGACAGCCTCCTACGAGCAGTACTTC. It yields the protein CASSYSTASYEQYF. The rearrangement links TRBV6-2 or TRBV6-3 to TRBJ2-7; the D gene is possibly TRBD1 (5 bases). The CDR3 spans 14 residues. Germline CDR1 reads MNHEY; CDR2 reads SVGEGT. The V end was cut by 0 bases, the J end by 0 bases, with 6 bases between.

Only one count was recorded for this clone. The V call is TRBV5-1, the J call TRBJ1-2; D is perhaps TRBD1 (5 bases). The CDR3 has 13 residues. V was trimmed by 4 bases and J by 8 bases, leaving 15 bases between them. Looked up from germline, CDR1 is SGHRS and CDR2 is YFSETQ. CDR3 residues: CASSRAGVEGYTF. The CDR3 region has the DNA TGCGCCAGCAGCCGAGCGGGGGTGGAAGGCTACACCTTC.

The chain carries TRBV19 and TRBJ2-1, with a possible D match to TRBD2 (6 bases). The CDR3 totals 13 residues. The V and J ends lost 1 base and 7 bases respectively, with 8 bases between them. Looked up from germline, CDR1 is LNHDA and CDR2 is SQIVND (reference sequence). This chain's CDR3 is CASSIGAGNEQFF. CDR3 bases: TGTGCCAGTAGTATAGGGGCGGGGAATGAGCAGTTCTTC.

This chain joins TRBV13 and TRBJ2-1; TRBD2 might be the D (5 bases). Germline CDR1 and CDR2: PRHDT and FYEKMQ (reference sequence). V shed 0 bases and J shed 10 bases, with 10 bases lying between them. The CDR3 contains 13 residues. The CDR3 DNA reads TGTGCCAGCAGCTTAGGGTTGGGAGACGAGCAGTTCTTC. The encoded protein is CASSLGLGDEQFF.

This sequence joins TRBV11-2 and TRBJ1-6; perhaps TRBD1 as D (6 bases). This CDR3 has 13 residues. The germline V gene encodes CDR1 SGHAT and CDR2 FQNNGV. The V and J ends lost 5 bases and 8 bases respectively, with 10 bases between them. In DNA form, the CDR3 reads TGTGCCAGCAGCCTGAGGGGGTATTCACCCCTCCACTTT. This gives the protein CASSLRGYSPLHF.

This clone appeared once. The CDR3 DNA reads TGTGCCAGCACCCCTGGACAGGTTGGAAACACCATATATTTT. The encoded protein is CASTPGQVGNTIYF. The V and J genes are TRBV28 and TRBJ1-3; TRBD1 agrees at 7 bases. Per germline, CDR1 MDHEN and CDR2 SYDVKM. The CDR3 is 14 residues long. After removal of 7 bases from V and 3 bases from J, the junction contained 6 bases not matched to a gene.

The chain couples TRBV19 to TRBJ2-2; 9 bases map to TRBD2. The V and J ends lost 3 bases and 2 bases, in that order; junction bases with no gene match: 7. The CDR3 contains 17 residues. CDR1 is LNHDA, CDR2 SQIVND, per germline (reference sequence). The CDR3 sequence is CASSIASGDINTGELFF. The DNA of the CDR3 is TGTGCCAGTAGTATTGCTAGCGGGGACATAAACACCGGGGAGCTGTTTTTT.

This chain joins TRBV24-1 and TRBJ2-2; TRBD2 might be the D (7 bases). Germline V gene data show CDR1 as KGHDR and CDR2 as SFDVKD. V gave up 9 bases and J gave up 3 bases, with 16 bases separating them. The CDR3 runs to 15 residues. The CDR3 region has the DNA TGTGCCACCTCAGGCAGGGGAGGGGACACCGGGGAGCTGTTTTTT. The encoded protein is CATSGRGGDTGELFF.

The J gene is TRBJ1-4, the V gene TRBV15; TRBD1 might be the D (6 bases). The CDR3 length is 16 residues. Germline V CDR1 and CDR2: LNHNV, YYDKDF (reference sequence). The ends were cut back, 5 bases at V and 8 bases at J, with 21 bases in the middle. The CDR3 protein is CATSPTLTGITEKLFF. In DNA, the CDR3 is TGTGCCACCAGCCCGACCCTCACAGGGATTACGGAAAAACTGTTTTTT.

This clone was detected only a few times. This chain joins TRBV29-1 and TRBJ1-1; weak D call: TRBD1 (5 bases). This CDR3 comprises 12 residues. The V end lost 7 bases, the J end lost 5 bases, and 14 bases lay between the germline ends. Germline values: CDR1 SQVTM, CDR2 ANQGSEA. The CDR3 here is CSGTRGGTEAFF. The DNA of the CDR3 is TGCAGCGGAACTCGGGGGGGAACTGAAGCTTTCTTT.

The CDR3 nucleotides are TGTGCCAGCAGCCAAGCGGGCCGATTGAGCGGGAGGGTGGCGGAGCAGTTCTTC. Protein sequence: CASSQAGRLSGRVAEQFF. This chain connects TRBV3-1 (or the pseudogene TRBV3-2) to TRBJ2-1; 10 bases match TRBD2. V was pared by 1 base and J by 10 bases, with 16 bases of the junction left unmatched. CDR1 and CDR2 (germline): LGHDT, YNNKEL (reference sequence). This CDR3 is built from 18 residues.

The CDR3 is CASSQDLADEQFF. As DNA, the CDR3 is TGTGCCAGCAGCCAAGATCTAGCGGATGAGCAGTTCTTC. The V call is TRBV14, the J call TRBJ2-1; 7 bases map to TRBD2. The germline gives CDR1 SGHDN, CDR2 FVKESK. The V and J ends lost 0 bases and 8 bases, in that order; junction bases with no gene match: 1. The CDR3 spans 13 residues.